This is a list of T cell receptor beta chains from one sample in a study of shared clonotypes between healthy human individuals. Sequencing was performed with immunoSEQ multiplex PCR; in TCRdb, only in-frame clones are kept and a portion is missing. The sample records a few hundred thousand clones, roughly 85% being singletons. Sequencing was performed on PBMCs. The source of these receptors is a woman aged 40 to 55 in good health. Some clones in this sample may be carry-over from other donors' samples. Each CDR3 is given without its conserved first and last residue. The order of the fields is J gene, D gene, V gene, CDR3 protein. The D gene is left open where the match is weak.

j_call: TRBJ2-5; d_call: -; v_call: TRBV7-9; cdr3_aa: ASSPGSGRETQY
j_call: TRBJ1-5; d_call: -; v_call: TRBV6-5; cdr3_aa: ASSKNFEGQPQH
j_call: TRBJ2-3; d_call: -; v_call: TRBV25-1; cdr3_aa: ASSEYRLSTDTQY
j_call: TRBJ2-5; d_call: -; v_call: TRBV7-9; cdr3_aa: ASSLSLGTQY
j_call: TRBJ2-7; d_call: -; v_call: TRBV5-1; cdr3_aa: ASSLQPPPYEQY
j_call: TRBJ2-5; d_call: -; v_call: TRBV5-4; cdr3_aa: ASSTRDYQETQY
j_call: TRBJ2-5; d_call: -; v_call: TRBV7-3; cdr3_aa: ASSLSGRSQETQY
j_call: TRBJ2-3; d_call: TRBD2; v_call: TRBV25-1; cdr3_aa: ASTTSGSYTDTQY
j_call: TRBJ2-3; d_call: -; v_call: TRBV7-2; cdr3_aa: ASSLAGMALVGVDTQY
j_call: TRBJ2-5; d_call: -; v_call: TRBV7-2; cdr3_aa: ASSRQSAIQETQY
j_call: TRBJ2-2; d_call: -; v_call: TRBV11-2; cdr3_aa: ASSLVVSVGGTGELF
j_call: TRBJ1-4; d_call: TRBD1; v_call: TRBV9; cdr3_aa: ASSPTGSNEKLF
j_call: TRBJ2-7; d_call: -; v_call: TRBV28; cdr3_aa: ASSLRRQAYEQY
j_call: TRBJ1-1; d_call: -; v_call: TRBV5-1; cdr3_aa: ASSLVGLNTEAF
j_call: -; d_call: -; v_call: TRBV15; cdr3_aa: ATSRLLGPGDEQY
j_call: TRBJ2-7; d_call: -; v_call: TRBV5-5; cdr3_aa: ASSWDEDFWEQY
j_call: TRBJ1-2; d_call: -; v_call: TRBV30; cdr3_aa: AWSVIGRSYGYT
j_call: TRBJ2-1; d_call: -; v_call: TRBV5-1; cdr3_aa: ASSHGTALDNEQF
j_call: TRBJ2-7; d_call: TRBD2; v_call: TRBV29-1; cdr3_aa: SVEEAGEFNSYEQY
j_call: TRBJ2-3; d_call: TRBD2; v_call: TRBV18; cdr3_aa: ASSSGSTSTQY
j_call: TRBJ2-3; d_call: TRBD2; v_call: TRBV10-3; cdr3_aa: AISGGLAGTDTQY
j_call: TRBJ2-7; d_call: TRBD1; v_call: TRBV10-3; cdr3_aa: AISVETGYVMGEQY
j_call: TRBJ1-1; d_call: -; v_call: TRBV18; cdr3_aa: ASSPERNTEAF
j_call: TRBJ1-1; d_call: TRBD1; v_call: TRBV30; cdr3_aa: AWSLTGGFTEAF
j_call: TRBJ2-2; d_call: TRBD2; v_call: TRBV2; cdr3_aa: ASSDRGRRTGELF
j_call: TRBJ2-3; d_call: -; v_call: TRBV27; cdr3_aa: ASSLRRDSTDTQY
j_call: TRBJ2-5; d_call: TRBD2; v_call: TRBV27; cdr3_aa: ASSLGLAGQETQY
j_call: TRBJ1-1; d_call: -; v_call: TRBV13; cdr3_aa: ASSLGTGLITEAF
j_call: TRBJ2-7; d_call: TRBD1; v_call: TRBV5-6; cdr3_aa: ASSPSGGGQY
j_call: TRBJ2-1; d_call: TRBD2; v_call: TRBV7-6; cdr3_aa: ASSPSGSWNEQF
j_call: TRBJ2-3; d_call: -; v_call: TRBV7-8; cdr3_aa: ASSLVGGPLSTQY
j_call: TRBJ1-2; d_call: TRBD1; v_call: TRBV7-8; cdr3_aa: ASSLALGTQGGYGYT
j_call: TRBJ1-5; d_call: -; v_call: TRBV5-1; cdr3_aa: AIKKGLTQPQH
j_call: TRBJ1-1; d_call: TRBD1; v_call: TRBV7-9; cdr3_aa: ASSTARQGNTEAF
j_call: TRBJ2-2; d_call: TRBD1; v_call: TRBV6-1; cdr3_aa: ASRGQGVSGELF
j_call: TRBJ2-1; d_call: -; v_call: TRBV21-1; cdr3_aa: ASSEIGTSGIVEQF
j_call: TRBJ1-1; d_call: TRBD1; v_call: TRBV19; cdr3_aa: ASGDRNNTEAF
j_call: TRBJ2-1; d_call: -; v_call: TRBV7-9; cdr3_aa: ASSLGGHEQF
j_call: TRBJ2-3; d_call: -; v_call: TRBV6-5; cdr3_aa: ASREPKRGRDTQY
j_call: TRBJ2-6; d_call: TRBD1; v_call: TRBV27; cdr3_aa: ASGQGAGANVLT
j_call: TRBJ1-2; d_call: -; v_call: TRBV28; cdr3_aa: ASSSVSLQSGGYT
j_call: TRBJ1-1; d_call: -; v_call: TRBV7-9; cdr3_aa: ASSLRQGDTEAF
j_call: TRBJ1-3; d_call: -; v_call: TRBV6-1; cdr3_aa: ASRGSASGNTIY
j_call: TRBJ1-1; d_call: -; v_call: TRBV7-8; cdr3_aa: ASSLGEGREAF